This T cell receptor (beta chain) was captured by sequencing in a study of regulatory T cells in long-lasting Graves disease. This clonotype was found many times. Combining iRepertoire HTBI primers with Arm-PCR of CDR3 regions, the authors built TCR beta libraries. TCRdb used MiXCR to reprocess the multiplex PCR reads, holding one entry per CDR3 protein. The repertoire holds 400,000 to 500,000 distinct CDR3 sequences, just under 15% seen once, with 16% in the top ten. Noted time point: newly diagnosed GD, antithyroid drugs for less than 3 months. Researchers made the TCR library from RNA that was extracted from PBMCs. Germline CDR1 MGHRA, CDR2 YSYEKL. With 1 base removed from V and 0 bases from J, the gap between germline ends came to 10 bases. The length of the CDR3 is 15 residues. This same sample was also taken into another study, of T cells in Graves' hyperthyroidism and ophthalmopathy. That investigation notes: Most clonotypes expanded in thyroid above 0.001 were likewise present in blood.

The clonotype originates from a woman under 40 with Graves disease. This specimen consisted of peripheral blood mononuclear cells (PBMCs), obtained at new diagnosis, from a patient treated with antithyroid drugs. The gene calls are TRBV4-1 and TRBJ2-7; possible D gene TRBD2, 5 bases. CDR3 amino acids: CASSQATGYSYEQYF. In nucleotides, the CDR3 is TGCGCCAGCAGCCAAGCGACGGGGTACTCCTACGAGCAGTACTTC.